The T cell receptor beta chain under discussion was sequenced for a study of T-cell memory formation after mild COVID-19. This clonotype has a handful of counts. The V end was cut by 1 base, the J end by 7 bases, with 7 bases between. CDR1 is KGHSH and CDR2 is LQKENI in the germline V gene. CDR3 length: 12 amino acids. TCRdb fed the 5' RACE reads into MiXCR, producing one record per CDR3 protein. The sample contains approximately 260,000 distinct CDR3 sequences, 15% to 20% of which appear only once. V usage is TRBV18 and J usage is TRBJ1-2; D unresolved. The origin of this receptor is a man aged 18 to 30 who had mild COVID-19 (a few samples of this study predate the infection). Cell type and time point are not known. Material for sequencing was PBMCs or a T cell subset sorted from them (not recorded which). CDR3 sequence: CASSPQGRGYTF. CDR3 nucleotide sequence: TGTGCCAGCTCACCACAGGGTCGTGGCTACACCTTC.